These 17 T cell receptor beta chains came from one sample sequenced in a study of shared clonotypes between healthy human individuals. Naive-designated CD8 cells lacked CD45RO, were positively enriched for CCR7, and omitted terminally differentiated effector memory CD45RA+ cells. Sequencing was performed with immunoSEQ multiplex PCR; in TCRdb, only in-frame clones are kept and a portion is missing. Found here are about 1,800,000 clones, approximately 94% of them singletons; the top ten hold under 1.5%. The sample consisted of naive CD8+ T cells sorted from blood. These receptors came from a man aged 18 to 30 in good health.

This chain joins TRBV30 and TRBJ1-6; D uncertain. Germline V lookup: CDR1 GTSNPN, CDR2 SVGIG (reference sequence). The CDR3 sequence is 12 residues long. CDR3 sequence reads: CGTPGADSPLHF. CDR3 nucleotides: TGTGGCACGCCGGGTGCGGATTCACCCCTCCACTTT.

This chain's CDR3 is CASSQRGSHYEQYF. As DNA, the CDR3 is TGTGCCAGCAGCCAGAGGGGGTCCCACTACGAGCAGTACTTC. This rearrangement joins TRBV27 to TRBJ2-7, with D perhaps TRBD1 (6 bases). This CDR3 is built from 14 residues. Trimming shortened V by 6 bases and J by 3 bases, and 15 bases separated the two germline ends. Germline V CDR1 and CDR2: MNHEY, SMNVEV (reference sequence).

The V gene is TRBV9, the J gene TRBJ2-1; D perhaps matches TRBD2 (6 bases). Germline loops: CDR1 SGDLS, CDR2 YYNGEE. V shed 0 bases and J shed 3 bases, with 10 bases lying between them. CDR3 length: 15 residues. The DNA of the CDR3 is TGTGCCAGCAGCGTAGGGGGGGAGTTCTACAATGAGCAGTTCTTC. Its translation: CASSVGGEFYNEQFF.

The V and J genes are TRBV27 and TRBJ1-4; D is unresolved. Trimming stripped 8 bases from V and 6 bases from J, with 16 bases between. This CDR3 comprises 14 residues. Germline CDR1 and CDR2: MNHEY and SMNVEV (reference sequence). CDR3 DNA sequence: TGTGCCAGCGGTACCCCCATGGCTGATGAAAAACTGTTTTTT. Amino acids: CASGTPMADEKLFF.

The chain combines TRBV4-3 with TRBJ1-4, with D maybe TRBD1 (5 bases). Germline loops: CDR1 LGHNA, CDR2 YSLEER. The CDR3 has 16 amino acids. V gave up 0 bases and J gave up 6 bases, with 14 bases separating them. CDR3 region: CASSQDWLGGDEKLFF. CDR3 in DNA: TGCGCCAGCAGCCAAGATTGGCTTGGAGGGGATGAAAAACTGTTTTTT.

The V and J genes are TRBV2 and TRBJ2-1; D call uncertain. The ends were cut back, 7 bases at V and 0 bases at J, with 7 bases in the middle. The CDR3 consists of 13 residues. Germline loops: CDR1 SNHLY, CDR2 FYNNEI. The CDR3 sequence is CASILSSYNEQFF. CDR3 nucleotides: TGTGCCAGCATTCTGAGCTCCTACAATGAGCAGTTCTTC.

The chain carries TRBV7-9 and TRBJ1-5; the D is unclear. V lost 2 bases and J 1 base, leaving 3 bases between the germline ends. Germline V gives CDR1 SEHNR, CDR2 FQNEAQ (reference sequence). This CDR3 region has 13 residues. For the CDR3, the DNA is TGTGCCAGCAGCTTATGGAGCAATCAGCCCCAGCATTTT. It yields the protein CASSLWSNQPQHF.

This chain joins TRBV21-1 and TRBJ1-1. TRBV21-1 is labeled a pseudogene. The CDR3 spans 15 residues. The CDR3 DNA reads as TGTGCCAGCAGCTCCCTTCCAGTGGAAAACACTGAAGCTTTCTTT. The encoded protein is CASSSLPVENTEAFF.

The CDR3 region is CASSEELPSTDTQYF. The CDR3 DNA is TGTGCCAGCAGTGAAGAGTTACCTAGCACAGATACGCAGTATTTT. The chain combines TRBV6-1 with TRBJ2-3; D ambiguous. With 1 base removed from V and 0 bases from J, the gap between germline ends came to 8 bases. Germline V gene lookup returns CDR1 MNHNS and CDR2 SASEGT. The CDR3 is 15 residues long.

Points on this clone: Other DNA sequences of this sample code for an identical CDR3. The chain links TRBV4-1 to TRBJ2-2; the match to TRBD2 covers 8 bases. V was clipped by 2 bases and J by 8 bases; unmatched bases: 1. Germline assignment: CDR1 MGHRA and CDR2 YSYEKL. The length of the CDR3 is 13 residues. In nucleotides, the CDR3 is TGCGCCAGCAGCCAAAGACTAGCGGGGGAGCTGTTTTTT. It codes for CASSQRLAGELFF.

The V and J genes are TRBV27 and TRBJ2-7, with D perhaps matching TRBD2 (6 bases). V was shortened by 1 base and J by 5 bases, with 12 bases between the two germline ends. This CDR3 contains 14 residues. Germline V CDR1 and CDR2: MNHEY, SMNVEV (reference sequence). CDR3 sequence: CASSLLRAGNEQYF. The CDR3, as DNA: TGTGCCAGCAGTTTATTGCGTGCGGGGAACGAGCAGTACTTC.

As concerns this clone: This CDR3 is also generated by other DNA sequences in the sample. The chain combines TRBV9 with TRBJ2-7; no clear D. V shed 4 bases and J shed 0 bases, with 5 bases lying between them. The CDR3 covers 12 residues. CDR1 SGDLS and CDR2 YYNGEE come from the germline V gene. CDR3 in amino acids: CASSSDSYEQYF. CDR3 nucleotides: TGTGCCAGCAGCTCCGACTCCTACGAGCAGTACTTC.

The rearrangement links TRBV18 to TRBJ1-2; no definite D call. The CDR3 loop spans 17 amino acids. The V end was cut by 6 bases, the J end by 10 bases, with 30 bases between. Germline CDR1 is KGHSH and CDR2 is LQKENI. The CDR3 sequence: CASSDSGEGRLPSDYTF. CDR3 coding DNA: TGTGCCAGCTCGGACTCCGGGGAAGGTAGACTTCCGAGTGACTACACCTTC.

CDR3 in DNA: TGTGCCAGCACCCCGGGACTAGCGGGGGGGCCCAACACCGGGGAGCTGTTTTTT. It translates to CASTPGLAGGPNTGELFF. J is TRBJ2-2 and V is TRBV27, with 16 nucleotides matching TRBD2. V lost 7 bases to trimming and J lost 2 bases; unmatched junction nucleotides: 7. Germline assignment: CDR1 MNHEY and CDR2 SMNVEV (reference sequence). The CDR3 covers 18 residues.

The J gene is TRBJ2-7, the V gene TRBV15; the match to TRBD1 covers 8 bases. With V trimmed by 10 bases and J by 3 bases, 17 bases remained unmatched. CDR1 and CDR2 (germline): LNHNV, YYDKDF (reference sequence). This CDR3 spans 16 amino acids. The CDR3 is CAIPDRDSLGLYEQYF. CDR3 in DNA: TGTGCCATCCCGGACAGGGACAGTTTAGGACTCTACGAGCAGTACTTC.

The chain is built from TRBV6-5 and TRBJ1-5; D perhaps matches TRBD1 (6 bases). Trimming cost V 8 bases and J 7 bases, with 15 bases left between them. Germline CDR1 and CDR2: MNHEY and SVGAGI. The CDR3 loop spans 13 amino acids. The DNA for the CDR3 is TGTGCCAGCGCGGTTGGGGGGGGCCAGCCCCAGCATTTT. This translates into CASAVGGGQPQHF.

The chain is built from TRBV5-5 and TRBJ2-7, with D possibly called TRBD1 or TRBD2 (6 bases each). Trimming removed 7 bases from V and 4 bases from J, with 18 bases in between. CDR1 is SGHKS and CDR2 is YYEKEE in the germline V gene (reference sequence). This CDR3 has 14 amino acids. In DNA form, the CDR3 reads TGTGCCAGCGGAATAGGGGGGAATTTATACGAGCAGTACTTC. Translated, it gives CASGIGGNLYEQYF.